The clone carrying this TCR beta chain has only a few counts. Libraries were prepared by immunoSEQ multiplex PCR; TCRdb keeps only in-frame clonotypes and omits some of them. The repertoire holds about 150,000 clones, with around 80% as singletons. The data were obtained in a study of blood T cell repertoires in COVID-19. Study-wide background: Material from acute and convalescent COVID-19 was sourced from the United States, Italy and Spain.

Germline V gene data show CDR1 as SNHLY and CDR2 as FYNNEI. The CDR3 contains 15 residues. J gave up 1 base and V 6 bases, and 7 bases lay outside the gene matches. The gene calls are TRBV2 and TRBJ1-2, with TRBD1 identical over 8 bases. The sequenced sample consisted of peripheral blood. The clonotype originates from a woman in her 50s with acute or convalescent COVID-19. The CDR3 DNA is TGTGCCAGCAGGCGGGGACAGGACATTAACTATGGCTACACCTTC. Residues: CASRRGQDINYGYTF.